One sample yielded the 9 T cell receptor beta chains listed below, sequenced in a study of regulatory T cells in long-lasting Graves disease. The time point was: newly diagnosed GD, antithyroid drugs for less than 3 months. Preparation of the TCR library used RNA extracted from PBMCs. Assembly of TCR beta libraries relied on iRepertoire HTBI primers together with Arm-PCR of CDR3 regions. Each CDR3 protein gets one entry after TCRdb re-called the multiplex PCR reads with MiXCR. The table lists about 240,000 distinct CDR3 sequences, roughly a fifth of them singletons. The source material was peripheral blood mononuclear cells (PBMCs), sampled at new diagnosis, from a patient treated with antithyroid drugs. The receptors here all came from a female donor with Graves disease.

The sample holds many counts of this clonotype. The chain couples TRBV28 to TRBJ1-1, with a tentative D call TRBD1 (5 bases). V shed 5 bases and J shed 1 base, with 20 bases lying between them. The CDR3 runs to 17 residues. Germline lookup yields CDR1 MDHEN and CDR2 SYDVKM. CDR3 region: CASSLGGGRHPNTEAFF. The CDR3 DNA sequence: TGTGCCAGCAGTCTGGGGGGGGGTCGACACCCGAACACTGAAGCTTTCTTT.

This clonotype was observed many times. The CDR3 loop reads CASSVSQRAPGTQYF. The CDR3 nucleotides read TGTGCCAGCAGCGTATCACAGCGGGCGCCAGGTACGCAGTATTTT. The chain couples TRBV9 to TRBJ2-3, with D tentatively TRBD2 (6 bases). V was shortened by 1 base and J by 8 bases, with 17 bases between the two germline ends. The CDR3 is 15 residues long. Germline V gives CDR1 SGDLS, CDR2 YYNGEE.

This clonotype was counted ten times or more. The J gene is TRBJ1-4, the V gene TRBV7-9; 7 bases map to TRBD1. Per germline, CDR1 SEHNR and CDR2 FQNEAQ (reference sequence). J gave up 7 bases and V 5 bases, and 13 bases lay outside the gene matches. The CDR3 length is 16 residues. The CDR3 nucleotides are TGTGCCAGCAGCCCCCCCGACCCAGGGGGAGGTGAAAAACTGTTTTTT. This codes for CASSPPDPGGGEKLFF.

This clonotype was observed a few times. An end of the junction differs from the germline gene, which may be a read error. J is TRBJ1-5 and V is TRBV5-1; TRBD1 is a possible D gene (6 bases). Germline V CDR1 and CDR2: SGHRS, YFSETQ. The CDR3 covers 15 residues. The CDR3 DNA reads TGCGCCGGCAGCTTGGAGGGAGGGGGAATACAGCCCCAGCATTTT. It encodes CAGSLEGGGIQPQHF.

This clonotype was counted ten times or more. This chain uses TRBV7-9 with TRBJ2-5; possibly TRBD1 for D (6 bases). With 3 bases removed from V and 5 bases from J, the gap between germline ends came to 13 bases. This CDR3 spans 14 amino acids. CDR1 and CDR2 (germline): SEHNR, FQNEAQ (reference sequence). DNA of the CDR3: TGTGCCAGCAGCTTCCGGGACCAGGGGGAGACCCAGTACTTC. Protein product: CASSFRDQGETQYF.

The sample holds many counts of this clonotype. The chain carries TRBV5-1 and TRBJ1-4, with 7 nucleotides matching TRBD1. The germline CDR1 and CDR2 sequences are SGHRS and YFSETQ. The CDR3 consists of 15 residues. V was clipped by 1 base and J by 5 bases; unmatched bases: 5. CDR3 DNA sequence: TGCGCCAGCAGCTTGTCGGGACAGACAAATGAAAAACTGTTTTTT. It codes for CASSLSGQTNEKLFF. The complete variable domain, with remaining parts taken from reference TRBV5-1 and TRBJ1-4, reads KAGVTQTPRYLIKTRGQQVTLSCSPISGHRSVSWYQQTPGQGLQFLFEYFSETQRNKGNFPGRFSGRQFSNSRSEMNVSTLELGDSALYLCASSLSGQTNEKLFFGSGTQLSVL.

This clonotype was counted many times. This chain joins TRBV7-9 and TRBJ1-2; a possible D gene is TRBD1 (6 bases). Trimming pared 4 bases from V and 2 bases from J, leaving 11 bases between. The CDR3 is made up of 14 amino acids. Germline values: CDR1 SEHNR, CDR2 FQNEAQ (reference sequence). The CDR3 DNA reads TGTGCCAGCAGCTCTTACAGGGAGAACTATGGCTACACCTTC. Residues: CASSSYRENYGYTF.

This clonotype was recorded at least ten times. The chain is built from TRBV5-1 and TRBJ2-5; D uncertain. This CDR3 contains 15 residues. Germline V gene data show CDR1 as SGHRS and CDR2 as YFSETQ. Deletions cut 3 bases from V and 4 bases from J, with 16 bases between. CDR3 bases: TGCGCCAGCAGCTCTATGGCCGTGTCGGGAGAGACCCAGTACTTC. It specifies CASSSMAVSGETQYF.

This clonotype was recorded at least ten times. The chain joins TRBV2 to TRBJ2-1; D unclear. V was trimmed by 3 bases and J by 7 bases, leaving 7 bases between them. The CDR3 has 12 amino acids. Germline-derived CDR1 and CDR2 are SNHLY and FYNNEI. In DNA, the CDR3 is TGTGCCAGCAGTGACCCCGGTAATGAGCAGTTCTTC. Protein: CASSDPGNEQFF.